This entry is about one T cell receptor (beta chain). Its antigen is currently not known. No quality values exist for individual bases; no much larger clone is one base distant. The junction shows trimming of 4 bases on V and 0 bases on J, plus 13 bases between the germline ends. From a lookup of the germline V gene, CDR1 and CDR2 are MNHNS and SASEGT. The CDR3 sequence holds 16 residues, the cysteine and phenylalanine included. Solely the CDR3 DNA is kept, with 48 bases framed from the first base. The sample belongs to a study of shared clonotypes between healthy human individuals (dated by TCRdb to 2020 to 2021). Regarding the complete study: The cohort included a few men and a couple of women between 18 and 49 years of age. The study deeply sequenced blood TCR repertoires of five healthy adults to estimate repertoire size and the extent of clonotype sharing between individuals. Leukapheresis yielded between about 0.9 and 9.5 billion PBMCs per donor. To increase sequencing depth and limit assay-specific biases, different laboratories used diverse techniques to prepare libraries and sequence TCR repertoires. For each donor, CD4 naive and CD4 memory were each given three plates, CD8 naive was given two plates, and CD8 memory was given one plate. What the study reported, not specific to this receptor: Larger estimated clonotype richness was generally found for naive subsets than for memory subsets. The genetic and exposure-history diversity represented was limited by the small number of donors. Sharing across a handful of donors was observed for 4.5% to 6.5% of naive CD4, over 3% of naive CD8, 2.3% of memory CD4, and roughly 0.4% of memory CD8 clonotypes. Sampling was limited to blood, and TCR repertoires in tissue likely differ from TCR repertoires in blood. Compared with non-shared clonotypes, the clonotypes found in all four sorted-subset donors had higher generation probabilities. Based on pairwise subsampling, the degree of clonotype sharing among donors was expected to be affected by sequencing depth. Rarefaction of sorted-subset datasets indicated incomplete sequencing despite the large sequencing depth.

Using the deep immunoSEQ assay, TCR CDR3 regions were amplified from genomic DNA by multiplex PCR. Extracted genomic DNA from each cell subset was spread evenly across all wells of several immunoSEQ 96-well plates, with each plate serving as a replicate. For sorted subsets, 150 to 250 ng of genomic DNA, equivalent to tens of thousands of T cell genomes, went into each replicate PCR. Purified libraries were measured with a Qubit 3.0 fluorometer, size-checked on a Bioanalyzer 2100, and measured again with the KAPA Library Quantification kit. Every immunoSEQ 96-well plate was sequenced on a dedicated single-read 150-cycle Illumina NextSeq 550 flow cell. On the authors' methods: Because only junctional sequences without quality scores were contained in the immunoSEQ output, filtering matching that applied to full-length reads could not be performed. To assign V/J genes and CDR3, sequences were annotated using PyIR, a Python wrapper for IgBLAST v1.9, with IMGT germline references. Reads were removed for weak V/J assignments (E-value above 1e-6), missing CDR3, stop codons, out-of-frame junctions, or ambiguous translated residues. A V3J clonotype was defined by an identical inferred V gene, J gene, and CDR3 amino acid sequence. Percentage overlap between repertoires was calculated by dividing the number of shared unique clonotypes by the size of the smaller repertoire. Repertoire richness was assessed with RTK rarefaction, the Chao1 estimator, and Recon v2.1 estimates of unobserved clonotypes. Generation probabilities were computed with OLGA for all TCRbeta clonotypes obtained by the gDNA method from several donors. TCRdb mirrors the immuneACCESS table, restricted to in-frame sequences. Some clones are absent from its copies; in checked studies, under half trace to an unresolved V gene, and the reason for the others is unknown. V, J and clone size are those of that table, while D and trimming were read from the DNA. This sample gives about 2 million clones in total; roughly 95% of them show up just once. The ten largest clones represent roughly 0.13% of the sample.

Healthy HIV-negative adults with no recently reported acute infections or vaccinations were included as donors. Every donor was a Caucasian adult residing in Nashville, Tennessee, USA. CD4+ T cells were enriched by magnetic negative selection, after which naive cells were positively selected on CD45RA and the negative fraction was taken as the memory subset. Blood was obtained by leukapheresis, after which PBMCs were separated by Ficoll-Histopaque density gradient centrifugation and cryopreserved in liquid nitrogen vapor phase. Analytical flow cytometry was used to check the purity and quantity of every magnetically sorted T cell population. Genomic DNA was isolated from every sorted fraction and measured by UV absorbance on a Nanodrop 2000c.

The chain is made from TRBV6-1 and TRBJ1-3; the D gene cannot be resolved reliably. The clonotype comes from a man younger than 35 in good health. Sequencing used naive CD4+ T cells sorted from blood. This specimen's cell subset or site label, per the study, means: CD45RA+ positively selected. The base sequence is TGTGCCAGCAGTGTGACGACCGTACTCTCTGGAAACACCATATATTTT. The encoded protein is CASSVTTVLSGNTIYF.